The 5 T cell receptor beta chains reported below all come from one sample, sequenced in a study of OX40 agonist ivuxolimab in advanced cancers. Sequencing used immunoSEQ multiplex PCR; TCRdb keeps in-frame clones, though not all of them. The sample includes 35,000 to 45,000 clones, approximately 83% of them seen just once. This material consisted of CD4+ or CD8+ T cells sorted from blood, taken in a trial of the OX40 agonist ivuxolimab. The receptors derive from an adult with an advanced solid tumor such as melanoma, head and neck, liver or kidney cancer.

This rearrangement joins TRBV4-3 to TRBJ2-3, with D possibly matching TRBD1 (5 bases). V lost 0 bases and J 3 bases, leaving 13 bases between the germline ends. The CDR3 runs to 16 residues. Germline CDR1 reads LGHNA; CDR2 reads YSLEER. The CDR3 is CASSQDSRGETDTQYF. CDR3 nucleotides: TGCGCCAGCAGCCAAGATTCAAGGGGCGAGACAGATACGCAGTATTTT.

In this sample, this clone turned up a few times. The V gene is TRBV2, the J gene TRBJ2-7; D not certain. The CDR3 runs 13 residues. Germline V gives CDR1 SNHLY, CDR2 FYNNEI. V lost 10 bases and J lost 5, with 18 bases in between. This chain's CDR3 is CATPGRGGHEQYF. Written as DNA, the CDR3 is TGTGCCACCCCGGGCCGAGGTGGGCACGAGCAGTACTTC. Complete variable domain (other parts from reference TRBV2 and TRBJ2-7): EPEVTQTPSHQVTQMGQEVILRCVPISNHLYFYWYRQILGQKVEFLVSFYNNEISEKSEIFDDQFSVERPDGSNFTLKIRSTKLEDSAMYFCATPGRGGHEQYFGPGTRLTVT.

The chain employs TRBV4-1 and TRBJ2-7; 8 nucleotides align to TRBD2. The CDR3 is 15 amino acids. Germline V lookup: CDR1 MGHRA, CDR2 YSYEKL. J was trimmed by 2 bases and V by 1 base; bases with no gene match: 4. Here the CDR3 DNA reads TGCGCCAGCAGCCAAGTGTTAGCGGGGACCTACGAGCAGTACTTC. This codes for CASSQVLAGTYEQYF.

The chain uses TRBV7-3 and TRBJ2-5, with 11 positions matching TRBD1. The germline CDR1 and CDR2 sequences are SGHTA and FQGTGA. The junction had 5 bases not matched to a gene; V was cut back by 0 bases and J by 5 bases. The CDR3 totals 16 residues. The CDR3 DNA is TGTGCCAGCAGCTTAACCGGACAGGGGGCGAAGGAGACCCAGTACTTC. Its protein is CASSLTGQGAKETQYF.

V usage is TRBV9 and J usage is TRBJ2-3; 12 bases map to TRBD2. Trimming took 3 bases from V and 4 from J; bases not matched to a gene: 6. The V gene's germline CDR1 is SGDLS and CDR2 YYNGEE. This CDR3 contains 16 residues. CDR3 sequence (DNA): TGTGCCAGCAGCGGAAAACTAGCGGGGGGATCAGATACGCAGTATTTT. This encodes CASSGKLAGGSDTQYF.